The present entry profiles one T cell receptor (beta chain) with its context. This sample stems from a study of OX40 agonist ivuxolimab in advanced cancers. Across the whole study: Patients were infused with ivuxolimab every 2 weeks at 0.01 to 10 mg/kg.

Here immunoSEQ multiplex PCR was the method, and the copy in TCRdb shows in-frame clones only, minus some. Among about 45,000 clones, approximately 80% were seen once, and the ten largest hold approximately 15%. This CDR3 is 16 amino acids long. Germline CDR1 PRHDT, CDR2 FYEKMQ (reference sequence). The V end was cut by 3 bases, the J end by 8 bases, with 21 bases between. The J gene is TRBJ2-3, the V gene TRBV13; D might be TRBD1 or TRBD2, each matching 5 bases. The TCR originated in an adult with an advanced solid tumor such as melanoma, head and neck, liver or kidney cancer. The specimen was CD4+ or CD8+ T cells sorted from blood, collected in a trial of the OX40 agonist ivuxolimab. This CDR3 reads CASSFQSGSTGVTQYF. The CDR3 nucleotides read TGTGCCAGCAGCTTTCAGAGCGGAAGCACAGGCGTTACGCAGTATTTT.